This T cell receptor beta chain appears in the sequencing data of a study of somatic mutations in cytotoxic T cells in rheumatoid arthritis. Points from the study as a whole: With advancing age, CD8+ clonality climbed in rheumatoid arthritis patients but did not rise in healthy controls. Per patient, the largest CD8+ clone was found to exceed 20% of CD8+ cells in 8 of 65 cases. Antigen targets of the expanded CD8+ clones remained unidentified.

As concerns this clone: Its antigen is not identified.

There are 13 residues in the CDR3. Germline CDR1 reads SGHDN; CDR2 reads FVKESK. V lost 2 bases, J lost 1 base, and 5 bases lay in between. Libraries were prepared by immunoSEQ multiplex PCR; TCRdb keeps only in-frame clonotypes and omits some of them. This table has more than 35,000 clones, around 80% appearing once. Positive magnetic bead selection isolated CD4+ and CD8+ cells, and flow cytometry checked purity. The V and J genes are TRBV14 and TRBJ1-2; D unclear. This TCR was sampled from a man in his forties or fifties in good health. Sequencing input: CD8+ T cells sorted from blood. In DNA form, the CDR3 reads TGTGCCAGCAGCCAAACCAGTAACTATGGCTACACCTTC. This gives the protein CASSQTSNYGYTF.